At least ten counts were recorded for the clone carrying this T cell receptor (beta chain). Its antigen is as yet unknown. These data come from a study of spatial heterogeneity in lung cancer. Study-level results: Mutation counts in tumors were tracked by counts of expanded intratumoral alpha and beta TCRs.

Time point here: sample taken at primary tumor resection. Samples came from around 70 TRACERx patients with untreated early-stage lung cancer. Using its own MiXCR run on the 5' RACE reads, TCRdb lists one record per CDR3 protein. Of 8,000 to 10,000 distinct CDR3 sequences in the sample, around 9.3% were seen once. The CDR3 sequence is 15 residues long. Germline-derived CDR1 and CDR2 are DFQATT and SNEGSKA (reference sequence). Deletions cut 3 bases from V and 1 base from J, with 14 bases between. This TCR came from a female donor with early-stage non-small cell lung cancer. This material consisted of lung tumor tissue, taken at surgery. The V and J genes are TRBV20-1 and TRBJ2-3; D possibly uses TRBD1 or TRBD2 (5 bases each). CDR3 region: CSASPRGGRTDTQYF. The DNA of the CDR3 is TGCAGTGCTAGTCCCCGGGGCGGTCGCACAGATACGCAGTATTTT.